This TCR beta chain was obtained from a study of CD8 T cells in Susac syndrome. The study sequenced TCR beta in blood CD8+ and CD4+ T cells. The CDR3 consists of 13 residues. CDR1 is SGHVS and CDR2 is FNYEAQ in the germline V gene. Trimming took off 2 bases at V and 3 bases at J, with 6 bases between the two ends. Random hexamers served to reverse transcribe roughly 0.5 to 1 ug RNA. TCRdb re-called the immunoSEQ multiplex PCR reads through MiXCR, storing one row per CDR3 protein. The sample holds 50,000 or so distinct CDR3 sequences, over 90% seen once. This chain links TRBV7-6 with TRBJ2-3; no firm D call. The sequence was collected from a human donor in good health. Sequencing was performed on CD8+ T cells from PBMCs. The chain's CDR3 is CASSLMSTDTQYF. The CDR3 DNA follows: TGTGCCAGCAGCTTAATGAGTACAGATACGCAGTATTTT. Full variable domain (outside the CDR3, taken from reference TRBV7-6 and TRBJ2-3): GAGVSQSPRYKVTKRGQDVALRCDPISGHVSLYWYRQALGQGPEFLTYFNYEAQQDKSGLPNDRFSAERPEGSISTLTIQRTEQRDSAMYRCASSLMSTDTQYFGPGTRLTVL.